This T cell receptor beta chain was captured by sequencing in a study of blood T cell repertoires in COVID-19. The wider study: The United States, Italy and Spain were the sources of the acute and convalescent COVID-19 samples. PBMCs, B-cell-depleted T cells, or T cells provided the cDNA or gDNA that made up the material.

The CDR3 contains 15 residues. V lost 0 bases and J 0 bases, leaving 7 bases between the germline ends. Looked up from germline, CDR1 is SGHRS and CDR2 is YFSETQ. As processed by the authors: Estimation of nucleated cell counts relied on the amplification of reference gene primers. This table comes from immunoSEQ multiplex PCR, and its TCRdb copy is limited to in-frame clones, with some not included. The V and J calls and clone size are taken from that table; D and trimming were inferred from the DNA. Here the sample spans about 370,000 clones, approximately 87% being singletons. The chain links TRBV5-1 to TRBJ1-5, with D possibly matching TRBD1 (6 bases). The TCR originated in a woman aged 25 to 39 with COVID-19, enrolled during active disease. Sequences were obtained from peripheral blood. CDR3 amino acids: CASSLGTVSNQPQHF. The CDR3 DNA is TGCGCCAGCAGCTTGGGGACAGTTAGCAATCAGCCCCAGCATTTT.